Listed below are T cell receptor beta chains from one sample, sequenced in a study of CD8 T cells in ankylosing spondylitis. TCRdb used MiXCR to reprocess the 5' RACE reads, holding one entry per CDR3 protein. The sample lists hundreds of thousands of distinct CDR3 sequences, 25% to 30% occurring once. The source material was blood, either unsorted or a sorted T cell fraction (not recorded which). The receptor set was obtained from a male donor with ankylosing spondylitis or in good health (not recorded which). Both conserved end residues are part of each CDR3. Fields, in order: J gene, V gene, CDR3 protein.

J gene: TRBJ2-7
V gene: TRBV6-5
CDR3 protein: CASSYSSGSSYEQYF

J gene: TRBJ1-5
V gene: TRBV20-1
CDR3 protein: CSATRQGIQPQHF

J gene: TRBJ2-3
V gene: TRBV29-1
CDR3 protein: CSATGAGGPDTQYF

J gene: TRBJ2-5
V gene: TRBV7-8
CDR3 protein: CASSLTPGTGQETQYF

J gene: TRBJ2-7
V gene: TRBV4-2
CDR3 protein: CASSQDTGAGYEQYF

J gene: TRBJ1-5
V gene: TRBV4-2
CDR3 protein: CAMSNGLNQPQHF

J gene: TRBJ1-2
V gene: TRBV20-1
CDR3 protein: CSASDGVGYGYTF

J gene: TRBJ2-5
V gene: TRBV5-1
CDR3 protein: CASSTPDRALGETQYF

J gene: TRBJ2-1
V gene: TRBV3-1
CDR3 protein: CASSQVAGSRHNEQFF

J gene: TRBJ2-7
V gene: TRBV4-2
CDR3 protein: CASSQDGNEQYF

J gene: TRBJ1-2
V gene: TRBV29-1
CDR3 protein: CSVRHSGTGNYGYTF

J gene: TRBJ1-5
V gene: TRBV20-1
CDR3 protein: CSARDSNQPQHF

J gene: TRBJ1-6
V gene: TRBV5-1
CDR3 protein: CASSQQGPPNNSPLHF

J gene: TRBJ2-5
V gene: TRBV5-1
CDR3 protein: CASRSGQTPETQYF

J gene: TRBJ1-2
V gene: TRBV7-2
CDR3 protein: CASSSDRGWYGYTF

J gene: TRBJ1-2
V gene: TRBV5-6
CDR3 protein: CASSFGRDYGYTF

J gene: TRBJ2-4
V gene: TRBV9
CDR3 protein: CASSAGGTKNIQYF

J gene: TRBJ2-5
V gene: TRBV20-1
CDR3 protein: CSARDEGNNVQETQYF

J gene: TRBJ2-3
V gene: TRBV20-1
CDR3 protein: CSASGAGGPRSNTQYF

J gene: TRBJ1-2
V gene: TRBV12-3/TRBV12-4
CDR3 protein: CASSLEAGGVGYTF

J gene: TRBJ2-7
V gene: TRBV12-3/TRBV12-4
CDR3 protein: CASSLRRDRVVYEQYF

J gene: TRBJ1-6
V gene: TRBV5-1
CDR3 protein: CASSFLGPLMNSPLHF

J gene: TRBJ2-7
V gene: TRBV5-1
CDR3 protein: CASSFDTATYEQYF

J gene: TRBJ1-1
V gene: TRBV11-2
CDR3 protein: CASSPNRGTEAFF

J gene: TRBJ2-1
V gene: TRBV7-2
CDR3 protein: CASSPTGREAPFF

J gene: TRBJ2-7
V gene: TRBV12-3/TRBV12-4
CDR3 protein: CASSLAKVEQYF

J gene: TRBJ1-2
V gene: TRBV7-2
CDR3 protein: CASSLGGAGVYGYTF

J gene: TRBJ2-1
V gene: TRBV27
CDR3 protein: CASSFGYSGPGNNEQFF

J gene: TRBJ2-1
V gene: TRBV29-1
CDR3 protein: CSVSDRGHYNEQFF

J gene: TRBJ1-5
V gene: TRBV29-1
CDR3 protein: CSVRTGAGQPQHF

J gene: TRBJ2-1
V gene: TRBV11-3
CDR3 protein: CASSPSPGPGATNEQFF

J gene: TRBJ2-5
V gene: TRBV7-9
CDR3 protein: CASSAQAVSQETQYF

J gene: TRBJ1-2
V gene: TRBV12-3/TRBV12-4
CDR3 protein: CASSLQGIYGYTF